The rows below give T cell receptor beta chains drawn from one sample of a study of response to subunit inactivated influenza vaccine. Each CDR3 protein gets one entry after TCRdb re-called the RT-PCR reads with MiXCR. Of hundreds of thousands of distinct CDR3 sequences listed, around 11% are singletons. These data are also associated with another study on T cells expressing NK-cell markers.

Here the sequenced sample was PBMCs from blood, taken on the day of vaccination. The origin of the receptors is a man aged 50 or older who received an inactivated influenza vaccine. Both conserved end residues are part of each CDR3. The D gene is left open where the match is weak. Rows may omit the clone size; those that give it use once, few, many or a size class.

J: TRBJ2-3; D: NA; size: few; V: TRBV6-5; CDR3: CASSYVGGSTDTQYF; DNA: TGTGCCAGCAGTTACGTCGGCGGTAGCACAGATACGCAGTATTTT
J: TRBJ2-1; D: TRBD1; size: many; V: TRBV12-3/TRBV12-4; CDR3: CASSNRGPYNEQFF; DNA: TGTGCCAGCAGTAACAGGGGACCCTACAATGAGCAGTTCTTC
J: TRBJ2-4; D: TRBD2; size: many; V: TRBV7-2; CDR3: CASSSRGGIAKNIQYF; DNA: TGTGCCAGCAGCTCCCGGGGGGGGATAGCCAAAAACATTCAGTACTTC
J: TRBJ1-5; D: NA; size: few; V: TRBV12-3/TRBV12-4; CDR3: CASSLEGGYNQPQHF; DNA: TGTGCCAGCAGTTTAGAGGGGGGATACAATCAGCCCCAGCATTTT
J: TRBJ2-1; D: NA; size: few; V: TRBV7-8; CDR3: CASSPRPGLSSYNEQFF; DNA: TGTGCCAGCAGTCCCCGCCCGGGCCTAAGCTCCTACAATGAGCAGTTCTTC
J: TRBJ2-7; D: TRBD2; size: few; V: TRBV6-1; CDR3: CASSTGTSGSGEQYF; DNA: TGTGCCAGCAGTACCGGGACTAGCGGGAGTGGTGAGCAGTACTTC
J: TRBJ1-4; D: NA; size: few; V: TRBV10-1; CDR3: CASSEFKNEKLFF; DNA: TGCGCCAGCAGTGAATTCAAGAATGAAAAACTGTTTTTT
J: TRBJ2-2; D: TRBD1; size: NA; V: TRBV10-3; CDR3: CAISGTGTGVTGELFF; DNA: TGTGCCATCAGTGGGACCGGGACAGGGGTAACCGGGGAGCTGTTTTTT
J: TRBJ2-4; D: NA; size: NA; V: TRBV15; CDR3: CATSRDSQGGKNIQYF; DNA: TGTGCCACCAGCAGAGATAGCCAGGGCGGGAAAAACATTCAGTACTTC
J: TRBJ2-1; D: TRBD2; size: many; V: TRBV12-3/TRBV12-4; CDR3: CASRPWRGSGHNEQFF; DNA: TGTGCCAGCAGACCTTGGCGCGGGAGCGGCCACAATGAGCAGTTCTTC
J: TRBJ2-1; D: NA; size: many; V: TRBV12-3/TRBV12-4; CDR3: CASSFRLTEQFF; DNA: TGTGCCAGCAGTTTCAGGTTGACCGAGCAGTTCTTC
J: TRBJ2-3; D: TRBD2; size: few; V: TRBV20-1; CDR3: CSARDARLAGHTDTQYF; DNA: TGCAGTGCTAGAGACGCACGACTAGCGGGACACACAGATACGCAGTATTTT
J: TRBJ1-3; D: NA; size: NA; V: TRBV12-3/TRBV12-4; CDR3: CASSLSWGPGNTIYF; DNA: TGTGCCAGCAGTTTATCTTGGGGTCCTGGAAACACCATATATTTT
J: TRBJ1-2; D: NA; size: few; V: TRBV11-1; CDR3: CASSLAPTLTGLDYGYTF; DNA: TGTGCCAGCAGCTTAGCCCCCACGCTTACAGGGTTAGACTATGGCTACACCTTC
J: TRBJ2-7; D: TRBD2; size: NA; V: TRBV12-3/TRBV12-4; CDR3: CASSPSTLAGYEQYF; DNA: TGTGCCAGCAGTCCCTCGACTCTAGCGGGCTACGAGCAGTACTTC
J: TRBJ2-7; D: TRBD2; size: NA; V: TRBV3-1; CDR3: CASSQDFTSGRNYEQYF; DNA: TGTGCCAGCAGCCAAGATTTTACTAGCGGGAGAAACTACGAGCAGTACTTC
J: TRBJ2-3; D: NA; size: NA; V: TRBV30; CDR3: CAWSVMRSTDTQYF; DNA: TGTGCCTGGAGTGTAATGCGTTCCACAGATACGCAGTATTTT
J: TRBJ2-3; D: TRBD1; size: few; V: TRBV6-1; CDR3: CASSPRPGQGTDTQYF; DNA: TGTGCCAGCAGCCCACGTCCGGGACAGGGCACAGATACGCAGTATTTT
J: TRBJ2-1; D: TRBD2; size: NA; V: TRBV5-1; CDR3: CASSSGLAAGEGEQFF; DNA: TGCGCCAGCAGCTCGGGACTAGCGGCGGGGGAAGGTGAGCAGTTCTTC
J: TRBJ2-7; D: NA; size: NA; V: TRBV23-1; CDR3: CATNEQRYGYEQYF; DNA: TGCGCCACAAACGAACAACGCTACGGTTACGAGCAGTACTTC
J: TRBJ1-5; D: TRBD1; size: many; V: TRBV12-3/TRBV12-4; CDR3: CASRDRAGQPQHF; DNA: TGTGCCAGCAGAGACAGGGCGGGTCAGCCCCAGCATTTT
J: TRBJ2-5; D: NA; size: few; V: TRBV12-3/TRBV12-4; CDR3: CASSLVSTVGGETQYF; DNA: TGTGCCAGCAGTTTAGTTTCCACGGTAGGGGGGGAGACCCAGTACTTC
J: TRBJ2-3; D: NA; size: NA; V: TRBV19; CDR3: CASRQTTDTQYF; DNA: TGTGCCAGTAGACAGACAACAGATACGCAGTATTTT
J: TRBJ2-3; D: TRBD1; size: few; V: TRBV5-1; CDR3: CASRARTGGTDTQYF; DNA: TGCGCCAGCAGAGCCCGGACAGGGGGTACAGATACGCAGTATTTT
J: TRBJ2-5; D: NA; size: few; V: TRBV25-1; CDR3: CASSSWGGGIETQYF; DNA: TGTGCCAGCAGCTCTTGGGGGGGGGGCATAGAGACCCAGTACTTC
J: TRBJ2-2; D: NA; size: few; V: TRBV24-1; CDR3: CATTGAMNTGELFF; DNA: TGTGCCACCACCGGGGCAATGAACACCGGGGAGCTGTTTTTT
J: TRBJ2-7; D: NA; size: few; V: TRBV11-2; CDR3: CASSLNLVAHRYYEQYF; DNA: TGTGCCAGCAGCTTAAATCTTGTCGCGCACAGGTACTACGAGCAGTACTTC
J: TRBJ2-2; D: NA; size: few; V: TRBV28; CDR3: CASSGGLGTGELFF; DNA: TGTGCCAGCAGCGGGGGGCTCGGCACCGGGGAGCTGTTTTTT
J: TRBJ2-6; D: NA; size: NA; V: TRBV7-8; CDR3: CASSLGGAGANVLTF; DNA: TGTGCCAGCAGCTTAGGCGGGGCTGGGGCCAACGTCCTGACTTTC
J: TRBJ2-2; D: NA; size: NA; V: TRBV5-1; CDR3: CASKLNSATGELFF; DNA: TGCGCCAGCAAACTCAATAGCGCCACCGGGGAGCTGTTTTTT
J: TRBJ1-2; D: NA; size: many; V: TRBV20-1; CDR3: CSARGKDGLSYGYTF; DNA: TGCAGTGCTAGAGGCAAGGACGGCCTGTCTTATGGCTACACCTTC
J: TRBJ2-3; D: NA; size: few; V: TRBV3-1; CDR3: CASSQVSGINTDTQYF; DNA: TGTGCCAGCAGCCAAGTGTCCGGAATAAACACAGATACGCAGTATTTT
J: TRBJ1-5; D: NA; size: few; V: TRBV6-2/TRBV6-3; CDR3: CASSYLDSLNQPQHF; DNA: TGTGCCAGCAGTTACCTGGACAGCCTTAATCAGCCCCAGCATTTT
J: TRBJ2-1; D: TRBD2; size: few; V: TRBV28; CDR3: CASVPPGGRAVNEQFF; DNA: TGTGCCAGCGTTCCTCCGGGTGGGAGGGCCGTAAATGAGCAGTTCTTC
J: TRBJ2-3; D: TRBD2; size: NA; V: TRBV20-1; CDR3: CSARVLAGPSTDTQYF; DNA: TGCAGTGCTAGAGTTCTAGCGGGACCTAGCACAGATACGCAGTATTTT
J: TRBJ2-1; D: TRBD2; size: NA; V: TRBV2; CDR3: CASIETSGAYNEQFF; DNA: TGTGCCAGCATAGAAACTAGCGGGGCCTACAATGAGCAGTTCTTC
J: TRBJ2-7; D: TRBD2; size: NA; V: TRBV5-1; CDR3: CASSGREGAYEQYF; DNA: TGCGCCAGCAGCGGCCGGGAGGGTGCGTACGAGCAGTACTTC
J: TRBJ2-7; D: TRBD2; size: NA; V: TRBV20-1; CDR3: CSARGTSGRPQGNEQYF; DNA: TGCAGTGCTAGAGGGACTAGCGGGAGGCCGCAGGGAAACGAGCAGTACTTC
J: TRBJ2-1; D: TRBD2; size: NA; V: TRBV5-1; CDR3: CASSSVAGVTEQFF; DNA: TGCGCCAGCAGCTCTGTGGCGGGAGTGACTGAGCAGTTCTTC
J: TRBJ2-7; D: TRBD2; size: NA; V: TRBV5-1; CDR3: CASSVAGGPGVEQYF; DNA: TGCGCCAGCAGCGTGGCGGGAGGGCCCGGGGTTGAGCAGTACTTC
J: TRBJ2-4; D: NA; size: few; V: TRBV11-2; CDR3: CASSLVGSRTELAKNIQYF; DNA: TGTGCCAGCAGCTTAGTCGGCTCCCGGACGGAGCTAGCCAAAAACATTCAGTACTTC
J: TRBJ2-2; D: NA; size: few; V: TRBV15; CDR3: CATSRDLETGELFF; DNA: TGTGCCACCAGCAGAGATCTTGAGACCGGGGAGCTGTTTTTT
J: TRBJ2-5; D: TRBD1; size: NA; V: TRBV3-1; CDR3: CASSHRGSQETQYF; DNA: TGTGCCAGCAGCCACAGGGGGAGCCAAGAGACCCAGTACTTC
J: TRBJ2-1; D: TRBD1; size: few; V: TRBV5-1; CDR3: CASSLEGAKFF; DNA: TGCGCCAGCAGCTTGGAGGGGGCTAAGTTCTTC
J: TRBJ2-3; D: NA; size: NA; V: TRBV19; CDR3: CASTTTPGLDGGTQYF; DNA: TGTGCCAGTACCACCACCCCCGGGCTGGACGGGGGTACGCAGTATTTT
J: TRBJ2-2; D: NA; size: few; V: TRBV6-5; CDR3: CASSYGRTLNTGELFF; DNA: TGTGCCAGCAGTTACGGGAGGACTTTGAACACCGGGGAGCTGTTTTTT